Below are 8 T cell receptor beta chains sequenced from a single sample in a study of blood T cell repertoires in COVID-19. The protocol was immunoSEQ multiplex PCR, while the TCRdb copy is restricted to in-frame clones and leaves out a portion. This sample has over 70,000 clones; almost 85% occur once, and the top ten carry more than 9%. Sequencing was carried out using peripheral blood. Source of these receptors: a man in his sixties with acute or convalescent COVID-19.

The rearrangement uses TRBV6-2 or TRBV6-3 and TRBJ2-3, with 10 bases aligning to TRBD1. CDR1 and CDR2 from the germline V gene are MNHEY and SVGEGT. Unmatched junction bases numbered 4, after V lost 4 bases and J lost 6 bases. This CDR3 contains 14 residues. The CDR3 loop is CASSLRTGGDTQYF. CDR3 in DNA: TGTGCCAGCAGTTTAAGGACAGGGGGTGATACGCAGTATTTT.

J is TRBJ1-5 and V is TRBV28, with no clear D. Looked up from germline, CDR1 is MDHEN and CDR2 is SYDVKM. V lost 2 bases and J 7 bases, leaving 6 bases between the germline ends. This CDR3 has 12 amino acids. The CDR3 nucleotides read TGTGCCAGCAGTTTAGCGCTCCAGCCCCAGCATTTT. Amino acid sequence: CASSLALQPQHF. Filled out from reference TRBV28 and TRBJ1-5, the complete variable domain reads DVKVTQSSRYLVKRTGEKVFLECVQDMDHENMFWYRQDPGLGLRLIYFSYDVKMKEKGDIPEGYSVSREKKERFSLILESASTNQTSMYLCASSLALQPQHFGDGTRLSIL.

This clone ranks as medium-sized. The chain uses TRBV7-8 and TRBJ2-5; D gene unclear. CDR1 is SGHVS, CDR2 FQNEAQ, per germline. The CDR3 is 13 residues long. V was cut by 2 bases and J by 4 bases, with 8 bases left in between. The CDR3 protein is CASSLNVRETQYF. For the CDR3, the DNA is TGTGCCAGCAGCTTAAACGTGAGAGAGACCCAGTACTTC.

This clone was detected only a few times. The chain joins TRBV5-4 to TRBJ1-1, with no clear D. Germline CDR1 reads SGHNT; CDR2 reads YYREEE (reference sequence). V gave up 1 base and J gave up 0 bases, with 7 bases separating them. The CDR3 has 14 residues. CDR3 in DNA: TGTGCCAGCAGCTTGTCACAGATGAACACTGAAGCTTTCTTT. Its translation is CASSLSQMNTEAFF.

The rearrangement uses TRBV27 and TRBJ2-7; weak D call: TRBD1 (5 bases). Germline values: CDR1 MNHEY, CDR2 SMNVEV (reference sequence). V shed 11 bases and J shed 1 base, with 12 bases lying between them. The length of the CDR3 is 12 residues. CDR3 region: CALYRLSYEQYF. CDR3 in DNA: TGTGCCTTATACAGGTTATCCTACGAGCAGTACTTC.

V usage is TRBV18 and J usage is TRBJ2-2; 7 bases agree with TRBD2. Germline CDR1 and CDR2: KGHSH and LQKENI. The CDR3 contains 16 residues. V was pared by 4 bases and J by 3 bases, with 8 bases of the junction left unmatched. The CDR3: CASSHRAGTDTGELFF. CDR3 bases: TGTGCCAGCTCACATCGAGCGGGGACGGACACCGGGGAGCTGTTTTTT.

The chain has TRBV5-6 and TRBJ2-1, with 7 bases that match TRBD1. This CDR3 has 15 amino acids. Germline lookup yields CDR1 SGHDT and CDR2 YYEEEE. With 0 bases clipped from V and 7 bases from J, the junction kept 7 bases outside the gene matches. The CDR3 coding sequence is TGTGCCAGCAGCTTGGTTAGGGGGCTTGTGAATGAGCAGTTCTTC. This encodes CASSLVRGLVNEQFF.

The chain recombines TRBV24-1 with TRBJ1-5; TRBD1 agrees at 7 bases. The germline gives CDR1 KGHDR, CDR2 SFDVKD. CDR3 length equals 15 residues. V trimming: 4 bases; J trimming: 3 bases; junction bases outside the gene matches: 5. The CDR3 region has the DNA TGTGCCACCAGTGAAAGACAGGGAATCAATCAGCCCCAGCATTTT. Translating it yields CATSERQGINQPQHF.